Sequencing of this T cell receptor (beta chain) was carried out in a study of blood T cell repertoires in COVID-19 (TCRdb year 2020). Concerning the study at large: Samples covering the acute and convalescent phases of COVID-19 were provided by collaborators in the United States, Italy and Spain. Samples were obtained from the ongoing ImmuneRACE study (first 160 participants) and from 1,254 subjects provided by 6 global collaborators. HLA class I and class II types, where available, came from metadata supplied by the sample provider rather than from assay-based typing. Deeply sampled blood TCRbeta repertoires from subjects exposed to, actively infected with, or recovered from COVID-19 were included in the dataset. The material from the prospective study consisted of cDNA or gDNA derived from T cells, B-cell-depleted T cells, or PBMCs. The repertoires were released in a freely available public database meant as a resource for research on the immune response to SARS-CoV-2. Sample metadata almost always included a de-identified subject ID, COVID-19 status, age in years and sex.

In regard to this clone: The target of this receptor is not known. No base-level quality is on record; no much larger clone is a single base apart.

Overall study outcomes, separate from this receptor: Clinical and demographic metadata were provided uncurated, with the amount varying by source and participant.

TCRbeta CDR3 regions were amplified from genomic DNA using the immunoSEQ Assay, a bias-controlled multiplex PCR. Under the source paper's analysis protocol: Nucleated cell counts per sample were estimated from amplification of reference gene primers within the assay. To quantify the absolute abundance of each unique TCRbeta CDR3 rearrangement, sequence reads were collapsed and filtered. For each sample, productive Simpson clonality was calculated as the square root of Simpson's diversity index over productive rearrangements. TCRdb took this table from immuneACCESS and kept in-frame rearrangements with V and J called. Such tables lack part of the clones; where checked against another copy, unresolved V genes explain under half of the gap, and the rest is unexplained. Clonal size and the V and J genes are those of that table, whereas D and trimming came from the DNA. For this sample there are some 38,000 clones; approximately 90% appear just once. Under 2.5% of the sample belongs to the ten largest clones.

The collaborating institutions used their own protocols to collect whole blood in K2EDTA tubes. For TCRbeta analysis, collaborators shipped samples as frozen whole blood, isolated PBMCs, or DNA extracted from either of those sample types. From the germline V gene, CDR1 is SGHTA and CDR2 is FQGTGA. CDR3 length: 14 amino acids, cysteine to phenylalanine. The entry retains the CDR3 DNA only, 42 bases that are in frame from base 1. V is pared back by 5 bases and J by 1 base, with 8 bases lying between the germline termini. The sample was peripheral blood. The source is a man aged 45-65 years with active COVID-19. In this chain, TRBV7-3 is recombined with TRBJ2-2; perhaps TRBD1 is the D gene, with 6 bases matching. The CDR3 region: CASSLQGNTGELFF. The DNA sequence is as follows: TGTGCCAGCAGCCTACAGGGGAACACCGGGGAGCTGTTTTTT.